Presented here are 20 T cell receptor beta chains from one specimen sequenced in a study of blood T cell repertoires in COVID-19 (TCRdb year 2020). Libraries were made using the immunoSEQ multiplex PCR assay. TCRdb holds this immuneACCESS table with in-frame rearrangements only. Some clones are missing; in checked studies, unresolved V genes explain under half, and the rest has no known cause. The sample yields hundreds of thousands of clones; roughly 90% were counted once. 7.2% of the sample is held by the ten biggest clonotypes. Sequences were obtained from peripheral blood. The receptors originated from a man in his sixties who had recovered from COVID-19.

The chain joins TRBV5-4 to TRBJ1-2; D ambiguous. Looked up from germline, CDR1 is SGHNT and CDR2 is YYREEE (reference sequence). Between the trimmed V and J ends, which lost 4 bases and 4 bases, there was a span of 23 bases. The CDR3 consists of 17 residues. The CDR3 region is CASSPDSAGRGAYGYTF. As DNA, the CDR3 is TGTGCCAGCAGCCCGGACTCAGCGGGCCGAGGCGCCTATGGCTACACCTTC. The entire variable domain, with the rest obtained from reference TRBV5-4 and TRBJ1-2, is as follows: ETGVTQSPTHLIKTRGQQVTLRCSSQSGHNTVSWYQQALGQGPQFIFQYYREEENGRGNFPPRFSGLQFPNYSSELNVNALELDDSALYLCASSPDSAGRGAYGYTFGSGTRLTVV.

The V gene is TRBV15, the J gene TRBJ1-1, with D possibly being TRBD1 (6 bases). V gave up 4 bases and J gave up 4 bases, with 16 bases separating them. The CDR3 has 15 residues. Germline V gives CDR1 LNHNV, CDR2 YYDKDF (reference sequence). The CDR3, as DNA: TGTGCCACCAGCATACACGGTACAGGGCCCACTGAAGCTTTCTTT. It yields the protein CATSIHGTGPTEAFF.

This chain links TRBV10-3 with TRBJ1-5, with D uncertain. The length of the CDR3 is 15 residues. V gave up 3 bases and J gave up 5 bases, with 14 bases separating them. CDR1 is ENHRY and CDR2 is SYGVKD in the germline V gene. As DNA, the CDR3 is TGTGCCATCAGTGAATGGGTAGAGGGAGATCAGCCCCAGCATTTT. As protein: CAISEWVEGDQPQHF.

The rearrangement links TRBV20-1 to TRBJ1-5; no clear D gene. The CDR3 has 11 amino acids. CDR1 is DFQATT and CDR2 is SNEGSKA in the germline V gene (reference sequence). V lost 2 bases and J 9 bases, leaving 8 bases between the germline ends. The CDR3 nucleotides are TGCAGTGCTAGAACCATCGGGCCCCAGCATTTT. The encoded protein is CSARTIGPQHF.

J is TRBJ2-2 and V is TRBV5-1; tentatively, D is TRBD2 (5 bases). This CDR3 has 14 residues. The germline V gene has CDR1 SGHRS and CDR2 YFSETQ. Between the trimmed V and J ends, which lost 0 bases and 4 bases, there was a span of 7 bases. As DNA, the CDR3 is TGCGCCAGCAGCTTGGTCGGGGTCACCGGGGAGCTGTTTTTT. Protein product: CASSLVGVTGELFF.

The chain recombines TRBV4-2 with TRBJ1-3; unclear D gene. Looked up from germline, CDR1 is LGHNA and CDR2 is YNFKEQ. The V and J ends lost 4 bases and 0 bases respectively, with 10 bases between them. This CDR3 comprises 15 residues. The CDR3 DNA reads TGTGCCAGCAGCCCTCCTTCGGGCTCTGGAAACACCATATATTTT. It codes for CASSPPSGSGNTIYF.

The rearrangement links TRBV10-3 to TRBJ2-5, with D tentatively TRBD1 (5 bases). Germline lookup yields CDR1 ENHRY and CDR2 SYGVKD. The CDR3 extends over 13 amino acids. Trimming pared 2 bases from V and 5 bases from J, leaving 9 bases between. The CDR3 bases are TGTGCCATCAGTGAGCGGACATGGGAGACCCAGTACTTC. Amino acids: CAISERTWETQYF.

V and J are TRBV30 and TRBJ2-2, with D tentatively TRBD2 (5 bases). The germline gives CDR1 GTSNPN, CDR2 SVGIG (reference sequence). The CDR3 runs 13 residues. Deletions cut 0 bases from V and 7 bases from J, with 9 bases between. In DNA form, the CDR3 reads TGTGCCTGGAGTGTCCCGGAGGACGGGGAGCTGTTTTTT. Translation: CAWSVPEDGELFF.

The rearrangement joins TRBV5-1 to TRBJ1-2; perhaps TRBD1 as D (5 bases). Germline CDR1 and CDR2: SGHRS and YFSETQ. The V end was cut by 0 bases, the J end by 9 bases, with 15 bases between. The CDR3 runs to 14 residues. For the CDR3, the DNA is TGCGCCAGCAGCTTGGACAGGACCTCCTGGAGCTACACCTTC. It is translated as CASSLDRTSWSYTF.

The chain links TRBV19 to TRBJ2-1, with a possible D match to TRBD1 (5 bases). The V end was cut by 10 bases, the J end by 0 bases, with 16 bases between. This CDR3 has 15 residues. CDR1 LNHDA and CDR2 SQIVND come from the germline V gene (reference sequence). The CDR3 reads CATAPRGVSYNEQFF. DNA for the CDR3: TGTGCCACCGCCCCAAGGGGCGTCTCCTACAATGAGCAGTTCTTC.

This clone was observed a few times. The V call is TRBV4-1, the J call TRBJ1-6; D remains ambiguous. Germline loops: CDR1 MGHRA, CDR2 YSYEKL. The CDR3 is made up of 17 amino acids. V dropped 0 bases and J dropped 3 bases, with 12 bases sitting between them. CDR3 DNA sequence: TGCGCCAGCAGCCAAGATCTCGGGGATGGCTATAATTCACCCCTCCACTTT. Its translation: CASSQDLGDGYNSPLHF.

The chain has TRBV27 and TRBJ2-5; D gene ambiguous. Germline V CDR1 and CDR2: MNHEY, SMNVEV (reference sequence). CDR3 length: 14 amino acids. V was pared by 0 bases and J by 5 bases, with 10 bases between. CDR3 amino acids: CASSLSNNGETQYF. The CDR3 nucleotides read TGTGCCAGCAGTTTATCGAATAACGGGGAGACCCAGTACTTC.

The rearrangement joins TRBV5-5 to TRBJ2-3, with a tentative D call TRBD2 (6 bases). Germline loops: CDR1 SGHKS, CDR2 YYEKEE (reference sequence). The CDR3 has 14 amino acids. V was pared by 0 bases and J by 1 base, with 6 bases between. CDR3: CASSLVAGTDTQYF. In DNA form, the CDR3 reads TGTGCCAGCAGCTTGGTAGCGGGCACAGATACGCAGTATTTT.

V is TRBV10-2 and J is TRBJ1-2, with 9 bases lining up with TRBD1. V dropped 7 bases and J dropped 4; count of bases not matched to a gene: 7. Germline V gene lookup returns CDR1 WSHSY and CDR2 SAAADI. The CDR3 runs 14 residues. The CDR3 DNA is TGCGCCAGCAAACCGGGACAGGGAGTCTATGGCTACACCTTC. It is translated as CASKPGQGVYGYTF.

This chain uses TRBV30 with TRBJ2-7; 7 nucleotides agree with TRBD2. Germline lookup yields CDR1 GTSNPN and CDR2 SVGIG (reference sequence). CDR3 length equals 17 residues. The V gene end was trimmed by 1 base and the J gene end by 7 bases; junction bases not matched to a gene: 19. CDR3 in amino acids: CAWSALEDGGVSGEQYF. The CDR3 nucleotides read TGTGCCTGGAGTGCCCTAGAGGATGGGGGGGTATCGGGTGAGCAGTACTTC.

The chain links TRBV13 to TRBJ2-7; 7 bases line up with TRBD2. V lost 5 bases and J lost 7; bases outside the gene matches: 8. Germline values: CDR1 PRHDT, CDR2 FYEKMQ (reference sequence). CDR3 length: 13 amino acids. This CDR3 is CASSPTGGGEQYF. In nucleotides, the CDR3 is TGTGCCAGCAGCCCCACCGGGGGAGGGGAGCAGTACTTC.

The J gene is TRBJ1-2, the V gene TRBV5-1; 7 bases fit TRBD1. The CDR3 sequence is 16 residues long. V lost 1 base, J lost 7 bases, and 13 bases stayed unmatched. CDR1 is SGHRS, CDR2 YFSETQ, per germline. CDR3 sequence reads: CASSLLLEQGPSGYTF. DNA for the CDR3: TGCGCCAGCAGCTTGCTTCTCGAACAGGGGCCTAGTGGCTACACCTTC. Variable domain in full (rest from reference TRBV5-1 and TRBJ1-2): KAGVTQTPRYLIKTRGQQVTLSCSPISGHRSVSWYQQTPGQGLQFLFEYFSETQRNKGNFPGRFSGRQFSNSRSEMNVSTLELGDSALYLCASSLLLEQGPSGYTFGSGTRLTVV.

The CDR3 is CASSQDLRGTEQYF. CDR3 sequence (DNA): TGTGCCAGCAGCCAAGACCTTAGGGGAACCGAGCAGTACTTC. This rearrangement joins TRBV3-1 (or the pseudogene TRBV3-2) to TRBJ2-7; D perhaps matches TRBD1 (5 bases). V lost 0 bases and J lost 6, with 12 bases in between. Germline V CDR1 and CDR2: LGHDT, YNNKEL (reference sequence). There are 14 residues in the CDR3.

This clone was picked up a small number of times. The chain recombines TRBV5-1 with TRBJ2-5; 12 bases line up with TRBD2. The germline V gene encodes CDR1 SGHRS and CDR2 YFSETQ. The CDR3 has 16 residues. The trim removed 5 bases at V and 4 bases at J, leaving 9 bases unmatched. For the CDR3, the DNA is TGCGCCAGCAGTCGACTAGCGGGGGTGGGAGCAGAGACCCAGTACTTC. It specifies CASSRLAGVGAETQYF.

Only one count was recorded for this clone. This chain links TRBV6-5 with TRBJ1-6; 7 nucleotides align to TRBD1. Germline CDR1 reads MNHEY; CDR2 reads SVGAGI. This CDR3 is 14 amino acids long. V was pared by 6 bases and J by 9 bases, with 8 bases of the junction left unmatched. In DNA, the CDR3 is TGTGCCAGCAGCCAGGGGGACAGCAGTTCACCCCTCCACTTT. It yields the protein CASSQGDSSSPLHF.